The source of this TCR beta chain is a study of identical twins. Study findings and constraints: There is a chance that invariant MAIT and iNKT cells partially muddied zero-insertion analyses. In cord blood, abundant beta clonotypes had fewer insertions; memory showed no trend.

Details on this clonotype: What it binds is not known.

A universal primer site arose from template switching, and cDNA bore unique molecular identifiers. TCRdb fed the 5' RACE reads into MiXCR, producing one record per CDR3 protein. The sample has approximately 890,000 distinct CDR3 sequences, 9% to 15% seen once. J was trimmed by 7 bases and V by 2 bases; bases with no gene match: 7. CDR1 is KGHDR and CDR2 is SFDVKD in the germline V gene. The CDR3 covers 16 residues. The sample also formed part of further work on yellow fever vaccine responses in identical twins. That work states: Reported findings indicate that twins' vaccine T cell responses seemed partially convergent, partially personalized.

The source is a woman in her late teens or twenties in good health. This chain joins TRBV24-1 and TRBJ2-2, with TRBD2 identical over 9 bases. The sequencing input was PBMCs. The CDR3 nucleotides read TGTGCCACCAGTGATTCGGGACTAGCTGAATTCGGGGAGCTGTTTTTT. This translates into CATSDSGLAEFGELFF.